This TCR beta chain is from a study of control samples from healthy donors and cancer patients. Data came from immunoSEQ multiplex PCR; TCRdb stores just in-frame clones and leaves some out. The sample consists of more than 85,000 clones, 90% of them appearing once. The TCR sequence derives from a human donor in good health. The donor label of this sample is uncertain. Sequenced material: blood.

The CDR3 spells CASSESGGTNEKLFF. DNA of the CDR3: TGCGCCAGCAGTGAGTCAGGCGGGACTAATGAAAAACTGTTTTTT. J is TRBJ1-4 and V is TRBV10-1; the D is unclear. Germline CDR1 reads WNHNN; CDR2 reads SYGVQD (reference sequence). The CDR3 length is 15 residues. V was pared by 0 bases and J by 2 bases, with 7 bases between.